This T cell receptor (beta chain) is drawn from a study of cytomegalovirus exposure and HLA in healthy donors. Study results and limitations: One later analysis, an examination of the 120 validation repertoires, found that first-cohort TCR clusters tended to co-occur in them. Reported performance of the classifier showed diagnosis of cytomegalovirus status with high specificity and sensitivity.

Concerning this clone itself: No antigen is known for it.

Sequenced by immunoSEQ multiplex PCR; TCRdb stores in-frame clones only, minus some. The table includes 250,000 to 350,000 clones, 70% to 90% detected once. The CDR3 is 14 amino acids. The germline gives CDR1 MDHEN, CDR2 SYDVKM. V lost 2 bases and J 2 bases, leaving 9 bases between the germline ends. The receptor comes from a woman in her late teens or twenties in good health and CMV-seronegative. The chain has TRBV28 and TRBJ1-2; weak D call: TRBD1 (5 bases). The sample was PBMCs. For the CDR3, the DNA is TGTGCCAGCAGTTTAGACAGCCCGAACTATGGCTACACCTTC. It codes for CASSLDSPNYGYTF.